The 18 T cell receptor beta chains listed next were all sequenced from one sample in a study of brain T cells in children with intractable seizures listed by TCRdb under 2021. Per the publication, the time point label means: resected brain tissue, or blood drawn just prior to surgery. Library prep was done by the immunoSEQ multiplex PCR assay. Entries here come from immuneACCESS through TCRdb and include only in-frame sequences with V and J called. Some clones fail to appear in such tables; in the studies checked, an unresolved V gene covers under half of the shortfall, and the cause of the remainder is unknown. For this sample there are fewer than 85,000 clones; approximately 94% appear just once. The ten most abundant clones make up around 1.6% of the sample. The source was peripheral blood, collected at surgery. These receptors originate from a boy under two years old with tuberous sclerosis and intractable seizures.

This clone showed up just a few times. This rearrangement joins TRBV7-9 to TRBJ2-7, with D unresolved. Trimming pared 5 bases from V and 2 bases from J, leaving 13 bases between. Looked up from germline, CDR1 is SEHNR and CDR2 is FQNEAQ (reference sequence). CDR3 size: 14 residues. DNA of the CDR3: TGTGCCAGCAGCCTATGGACGGAACCCTACGAGCAGTACTTC. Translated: CASSLWTEPYEQYF.

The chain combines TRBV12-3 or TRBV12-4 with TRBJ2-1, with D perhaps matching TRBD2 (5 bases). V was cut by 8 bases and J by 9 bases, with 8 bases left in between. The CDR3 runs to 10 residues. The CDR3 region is CASAGGEQFF. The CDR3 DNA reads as TGTGCCAGCGCGGGTGGTGAGCAGTTCTTC.

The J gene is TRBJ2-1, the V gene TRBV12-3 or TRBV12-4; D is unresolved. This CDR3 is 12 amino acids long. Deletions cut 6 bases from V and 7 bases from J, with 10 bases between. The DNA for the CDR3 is TGTGCCAGCAGCCCAAATAGAAATGAGCAGTTCTTC. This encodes CASSPNRNEQFF.

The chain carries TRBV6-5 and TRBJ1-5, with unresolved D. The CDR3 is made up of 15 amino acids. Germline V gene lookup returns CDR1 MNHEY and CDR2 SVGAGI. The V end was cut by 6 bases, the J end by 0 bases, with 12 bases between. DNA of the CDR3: TGTGCCAGCAGGCCCACAGCAGATAGCAATCAGCCCCAGCATTTT. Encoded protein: CASRPTADSNQPQHF.

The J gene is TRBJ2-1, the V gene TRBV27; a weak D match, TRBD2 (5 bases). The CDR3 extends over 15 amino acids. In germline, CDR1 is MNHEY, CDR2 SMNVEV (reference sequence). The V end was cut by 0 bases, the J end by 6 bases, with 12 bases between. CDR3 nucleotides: TGTGCCAGCAGTTTATCGGAGTGGACTGTCAATGAGCAGTTCTTC. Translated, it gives CASSLSEWTVNEQFF.

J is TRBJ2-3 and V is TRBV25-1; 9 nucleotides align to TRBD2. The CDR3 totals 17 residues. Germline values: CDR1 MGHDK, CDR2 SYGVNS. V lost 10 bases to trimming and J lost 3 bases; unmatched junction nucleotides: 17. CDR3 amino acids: CATDGGRGRAGTDTQYF. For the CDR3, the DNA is TGTGCCACCGACGGGGGGCGCGGGAGGGCCGGTACAGATACGCAGTATTTT.

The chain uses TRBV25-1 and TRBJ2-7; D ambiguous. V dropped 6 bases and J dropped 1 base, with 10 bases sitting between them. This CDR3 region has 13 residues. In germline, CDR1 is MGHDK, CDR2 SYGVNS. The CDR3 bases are TGTGCCAGCAGGGGTTCGGGTTCCTACGAGCAGTACTTC. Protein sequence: CASRGSGSYEQYF.

In nucleotides, the CDR3 is TGTGCCAGCCGACTAGCGGGAGAGGGCTACGAGCAGTACTTC. Protein product: CASRLAGEGYEQYF. This chain connects TRBV6-5 to TRBJ2-7; 12 bases align to TRBD2. Germline CDR1 reads MNHEY; CDR2 reads SVGAGI. This CDR3 has 14 residues. Trimming took 8 bases from V and 3 from J; bases not matched to a gene: 5.

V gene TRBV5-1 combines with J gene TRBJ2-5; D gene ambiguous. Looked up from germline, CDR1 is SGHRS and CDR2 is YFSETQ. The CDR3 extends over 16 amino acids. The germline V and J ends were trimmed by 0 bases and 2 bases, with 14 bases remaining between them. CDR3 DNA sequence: TGCGCCAGCAGCTTGGGTTGGTATGTTAGTCAAGAGACCCAGTACTTC. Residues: CASSLGWYVSQETQYF.

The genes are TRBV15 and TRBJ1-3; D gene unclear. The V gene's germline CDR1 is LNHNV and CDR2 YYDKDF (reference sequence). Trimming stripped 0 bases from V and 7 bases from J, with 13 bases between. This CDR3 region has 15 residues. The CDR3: CATSRDYRSGNTIYF. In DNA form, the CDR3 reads TGTGCCACCAGCAGAGATTACCGATCGGGGAACACCATATATTTT.

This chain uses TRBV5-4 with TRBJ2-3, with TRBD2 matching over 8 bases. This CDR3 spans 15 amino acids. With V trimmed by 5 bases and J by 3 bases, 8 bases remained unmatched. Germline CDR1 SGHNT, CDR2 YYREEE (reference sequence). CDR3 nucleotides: TGTGCCAGCAGAGTAGCGGGACCGCCAACAGATACGCAGTATTTT. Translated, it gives CASRVAGPPTDTQYF.

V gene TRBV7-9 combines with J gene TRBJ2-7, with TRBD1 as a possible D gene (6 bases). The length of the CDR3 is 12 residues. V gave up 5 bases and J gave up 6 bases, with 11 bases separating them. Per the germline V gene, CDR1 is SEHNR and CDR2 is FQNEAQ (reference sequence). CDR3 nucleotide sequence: TGTGCCAGCAGCCATACAGGGCCCGAGCAGTACTTC. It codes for CASSHTGPEQYF.

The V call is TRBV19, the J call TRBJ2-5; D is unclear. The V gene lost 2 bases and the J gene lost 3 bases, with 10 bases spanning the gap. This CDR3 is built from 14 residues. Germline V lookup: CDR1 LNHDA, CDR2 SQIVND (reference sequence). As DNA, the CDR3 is TGTGCCAGTAGTATACAGCTACATAAAGAGACCCAGTACTTC. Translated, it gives CASSIQLHKETQYF. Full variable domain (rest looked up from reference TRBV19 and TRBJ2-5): DGGITQSPKYLFRKEGQNVTLSCEQNLNHDAMYWYRQDPGQGLRLIYYSQIVNDFQKGDIAEGYSVSREKKESFPLTVTSAQKNPTAFYLCASSIQLHKETQYFGPGTRLLVL.

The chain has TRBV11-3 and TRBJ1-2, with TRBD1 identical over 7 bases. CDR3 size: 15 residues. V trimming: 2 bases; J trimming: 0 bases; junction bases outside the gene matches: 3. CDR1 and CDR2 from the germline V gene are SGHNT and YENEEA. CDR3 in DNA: TGTGCCAGCAGCTTATATGACAGGGCTAACTATGGCTACACCTTC. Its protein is CASSLYDRANYGYTF.

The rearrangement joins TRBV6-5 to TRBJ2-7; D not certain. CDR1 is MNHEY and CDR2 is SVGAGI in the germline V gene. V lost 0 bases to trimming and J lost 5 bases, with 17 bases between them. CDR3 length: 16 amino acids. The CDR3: CASSYSAQVIGNEQYF. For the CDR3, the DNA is TGTGCCAGCAGTTACTCCGCCCAGGTTATTGGTAACGAGCAGTACTTC.

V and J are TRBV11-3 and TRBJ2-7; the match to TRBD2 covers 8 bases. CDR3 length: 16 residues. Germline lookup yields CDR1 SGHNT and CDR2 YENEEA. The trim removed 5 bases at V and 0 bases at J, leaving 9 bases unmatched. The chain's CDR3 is CASSPIPSGSSYEQYF. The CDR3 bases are TGTGCCAGCAGCCCTATTCCCAGCGGGAGCTCCTACGAGCAGTACTTC.

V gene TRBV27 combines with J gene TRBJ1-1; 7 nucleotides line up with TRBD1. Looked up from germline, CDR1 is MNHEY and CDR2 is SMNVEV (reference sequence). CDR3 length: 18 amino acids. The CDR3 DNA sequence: TGTGATTTGGGCGAAACACGGGCCGAAACAGGGGACTCTCCAGAAGCTTTCTTT. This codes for CDLGETRAETGDSPEAFF.

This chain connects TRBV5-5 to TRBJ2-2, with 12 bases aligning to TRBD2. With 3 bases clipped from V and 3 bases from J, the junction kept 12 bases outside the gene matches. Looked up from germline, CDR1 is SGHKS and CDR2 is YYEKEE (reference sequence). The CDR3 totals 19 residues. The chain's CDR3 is CASSYPRASGRADTGELFF. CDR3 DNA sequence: TGTGCCAGCAGCTACCCCAGGGCTAGCGGGAGGGCCGACACCGGGGAGCTGTTTTTT.